Shown below are 11 T cell receptor beta chains from a single sample sequenced in a study of cytomegalovirus exposure and HLA in healthy donors. Primers for the PCR totalled 60 Vbeta and 13 Jbeta. Profiling relied on immunoSEQ multiplex PCR, and the TCRdb table lists in-frame clones only, not all of them. The repertoire holds 150,000 to 200,000 clones, with roughly three quarters as singletons. The sequenced sample consisted of PBMCs. The source of these receptors is a man aged 18 to 29 in good health and CMV-seropositive.

This sequence joins TRBV6-5 and TRBJ2-1; TRBD2 aligns across 13 bases. J was trimmed by 7 bases and V by 4 bases; bases with no gene match: 4. Germline CDR1 reads MNHEY; CDR2 reads SVGAGI. This CDR3 contains 15 residues. This chain's CDR3 is CASSFGLAGVNEQFF. The CDR3 DNA reads TGTGCCAGCAGTTTTGGACTAGCGGGAGTAAATGAGCAGTTCTTC.

The chain employs TRBV19 and TRBJ2-5; 8 nucleotides agree with TRBD1. Germline values: CDR1 LNHDA, CDR2 SQIVND (reference sequence). The CDR3 spans 13 residues. The junction had 4 bases not matched to a gene; V was cut back by 6 bases and J by 4 bases. The CDR3 nucleotides read TGTGCCAGTAGCGAGACAGGGGCAGAGACCCAGTACTTC. Translation gives CASSETGAETQYF.

The chain recombines TRBV28 with TRBJ1-6; D is undetermined. The CDR3 has 14 residues. The V gene's germline CDR1 is MDHEN and CDR2 SYDVKM. Trimming took off 3 bases at V and 9 bases at J, with 12 bases between the two ends. This CDR3 is CASSFSSYGSPLHF. The CDR3 DNA reads TGTGCCAGCAGTTTTAGTTCCTATGGTTCACCCCTCCACTTT.

The V call is TRBV7-6, the J call TRBJ1-1; maybe TRBD1 (5 bases). The CDR3 has 17 amino acids. V was clipped by 1 base and J by 0 bases, with 15 bases between them. Germline CDR1 is SGHVS and CDR2 is FNYEAQ. The CDR3 loop is CASSLEIRARLNTEAFF. CDR3 in DNA: TGTGCCAGCAGCTTAGAGATCAGGGCTCGCTTGAACACTGAAGCTTTCTTT.

This clone was found a few times. The same CDR3 is also encoded by other DNA sequences in this sample. The CDR3 loop reads CASSPTDSYGYTF. As DNA, the CDR3 is TGCGCCAGCAGCCCGACAGACAGCTATGGCTACACCTTC. The genes are TRBV5-1 and TRBJ1-2, with D possibly matching TRBD1 (5 bases). The CDR3 is 13 amino acids. Germline V gives CDR1 SGHRS, CDR2 YFSETQ. Trimming cost V 4 bases and J 4 bases, with 11 bases left between them.

CDR3 DNA sequence: TGTGCCAGCAGAGGTAACAGGGATCATGGCTACACCTTC. Translation gives CASRGNRDHGYTF. The chain combines TRBV6-5 with TRBJ1-2, with D possibly TRBD1 on 6 matching bases. The V end lost 6 bases, the J end lost 6 bases, and 14 bases lay between the germline ends. The CDR3 consists of 13 residues. In germline, CDR1 is MNHEY, CDR2 SVGAGI.

In its sample, this clone was seen a few times. The chain joins TRBV21-1 to TRBJ2-1; the D call of TRBD2 is as the table states it, not checked on the DNA. TRBV21-1 is flagged as a pseudogene. This CDR3 comprises 16 residues. The CDR3 loop reads CATQGGPRHGSNEQFF. The CDR3 DNA sequence: TGTGCCACCCAGGGAGGGCCACGACATGGGAGCAATGAGCAGTTCTTC.

The rearrangement links TRBV6-1 to TRBJ1-5; D is unresolved. Germline CDR1 is MNHNS and CDR2 is SASEGT. The CDR3 loop spans 16 amino acids. V shed 1 base and J shed 0 bases, with 10 bases lying between them. CDR3 bases: TGTGCCAGCAGTGAAGTGGGCAGTTATAGCAATCAGCCCCAGCATTTT. It codes for CASSEVGSYSNQPQHF.

The chain couples TRBV7-9 to TRBJ1-4, with D perhaps matching TRBD1 (5 bases). The germline CDR1 and CDR2 sequences are SEHNR and FQNEAQ (reference sequence). The CDR3 spans 15 residues. Trimming removed 5 bases at V and 2 bases at J, with 12 bases between. CDR3 nucleotides: TGTGCCAGCAGCGGACGGGGGGTTACTAATGAAAAACTGTTTTTT. It yields the protein CASSGRGVTNEKLFF.

The chain uses TRBV2 and TRBJ1-6; D remains ambiguous. Germline V lookup: CDR1 SNHLY, CDR2 FYNNEI. V lost 7 bases and J 5 bases, leaving 12 bases between the germline ends. The CDR3 totals 14 residues. The CDR3 region is CASTLGRNNSPLHF. Written as DNA, the CDR3 is TGTGCCAGCACCCTGGGCAGGAATAATTCACCCCTCCACTTT.

This chain joins TRBV6-6 and TRBJ1-3; TRBD1 is a possible D gene (6 bases). V was trimmed by 6 bases and J by 1 base, leaving 13 bases between them. The CDR3 is 15 residues long. Germline V gene sequence: CDR1 MNHNY, CDR2 SVGAGI (reference sequence). CDR3 coding DNA: TGTGCCAGCAGCCCTGGGGGGGCGTCTGGAAACACCATATATTTT. Encoded protein: CASSPGGASGNTIYF.